These 30 T cell receptor beta chains share one sample of origin, sequenced in a study of T-cell reconstitution after alpha-beta-depleted transplantation in children. As it was prepared, the TCRbeta library received unique molecular identifiers. TCRdb re-called the PCR reads through MiXCR, storing one row per CDR3 protein. In the table there are just over 950,000 distinct CDR3 sequences, around 30% of which are singletons. This material consisted of PBMCs, mostly from graft donor cells, taken 360 days after TCRalphabeta/CD19-depleted stem cell transplant. These receptor sequences come from a boy younger than two who had a stem cell transplant for SCID, so the T cells may come from the graft donor.

In this sample, this clonotype turned up many times. The chain carries TRBV27 and TRBJ2-3, with D possibly being TRBD2 (6 bases). CDR1 MNHEY and CDR2 SMNVEV come from the germline V gene (reference sequence). V was trimmed by 5 bases and J by 1 base, leaving 10 bases between them. The CDR3 has 14 amino acids. CDR3 sequence (DNA): TGTGCCAGCAGTCCGGGGGACCGCACAGATACGCAGTATTTT. Residues: CASSPGDRTDTQYF.

This chain joins TRBV18 and TRBJ2-7, with D possibly being TRBD2 (7 bases). Germline values: CDR1 KGHSH, CDR2 LQKENI. This CDR3 contains 15 residues. V lost 2 bases and J lost 2, with 13 bases in between. CDR3 amino acids: CASSPRAGAPYEQYF. CDR3 nucleotide sequence: TGTGCCAGCTCACCAAGGGCGGGGGCCCCCTACGAGCAGTACTTC. The full variable domain, completed using reference TRBV18 and TRBJ2-7, is NAGVMQNPRHLVRRRGQEARLRCSPMKGHSHVYWYRQLPEEGLKFMVYLQKENIIDESGMPKERFSAEFPKEGPSILRIQQVVRGDSAAYFCASSPRAGAPYEQYFGPGTRLTVT.

This clonotype has more than one count but fewer than ten. V usage is TRBV20-1 and J usage is TRBJ2-5, with D possibly matching TRBD2 (5 bases). The germline V and J ends were trimmed by 7 bases and 0 bases, with 12 bases remaining between them. CDR1 DFQATT and CDR2 SNEGSKA come from the germline V gene (reference sequence). This CDR3 contains 13 residues. CDR3 nucleotide sequence: TGCAGTGGGAGGCAGCCCAACCAAGAGACCCAGTACTTC. Its translation: CSGRQPNQETQYF.

In this sample, this clonotype turned up a few times. The CDR3 DNA reads TGTGCCAGCAGTTACCTCATCTCCAACAGGGGTAAGGGCACAGATACGCAGTATTTT. It yields the protein CASSYLISNRGKGTDTQYF. The chain joins TRBV6-5 to TRBJ2-3; 7 bases line up with TRBD1. Germline V gene data show CDR1 as MNHEY and CDR2 as SVGAGI. The length of the CDR3 is 19 residues. The ends lost 2 bases at V and 1 base at J; junction bases unmatched: 15.

The chain employs TRBV12-3 or TRBV12-4 and TRBJ2-1; TRBD1 matches at 7 bases. The CDR3 is 15 amino acids. V trimming: 7 bases; J trimming: 10 bases; junction bases outside the gene matches: 16. CDR3 loop: CASISVGQTLLEQFF. The CDR3 DNA sequence: TGTGCCAGCATCTCCGTGGGACAGACATTATTGGAGCAGTTCTTC.

J is TRBJ2-2 and V is TRBV10-3; D is unclear. The CDR3 spans 13 residues. The germline V and J ends were trimmed by 4 bases and 6 bases, with 9 bases remaining between them. The germline V gene has CDR1 ENHRY and CDR2 SYGVKD. CDR3 in amino acids: CAISAIEAGELFF. CDR3 coding DNA: TGTGCCATCAGTGCCATAGAGGCCGGGGAGCTGTTTTTT.

This clonotype was counted between two and nine times. The rearrangement links TRBV29-1 to TRBJ2-5; D might be TRBD1 or TRBD2, each matching 5 bases. The CDR3 is 13 amino acids. The ends were cut back, 1 base at V and 4 bases at J, with 10 bases in the middle. Per the germline V gene, CDR1 is SQVTM and CDR2 is ANQGSEA. CDR3 bases: TGCAGCGTTGAAGCCGGGACGGTAGAGACCCAGTACTTC. Translation: CSVEAGTVETQYF.

This clonotype was picked up a small number of times. This chain links TRBV10-3 with TRBJ2-1; TRBD2 agrees at 9 bases. This CDR3 is built from 17 residues. In germline, CDR1 is ENHRY, CDR2 SYGVKD. Germline trimming cut 2 bases from V and 8 bases from J; bases unmatched to any gene: 13. DNA for the CDR3: TGTGCCATCAGTGAGCCGACTAGCGGACTACCTTACGATGAGCAGTTCTTC. Its translation is CAISEPTSGLPYDEQFF.

For the CDR3, the DNA is TGTGCCAGCAGTTTATATGGCAGCCTCAATCAGCCCCAGCATTTT. This translates into CASSLYGSLNQPQHF. This rearrangement joins TRBV12-3 or TRBV12-4 to TRBJ1-5; D not resolved. CDR3 length: 15 residues. V lost 2 bases, J lost 3 bases, and 11 bases lay in between.

The chain combines TRBV3-1 with TRBJ2-5; 16 bases align to TRBD2. CDR3 length: 16 residues. Germline V CDR1 and CDR2: LGHDT, YNNKEL (reference sequence). The V gene end was trimmed by 8 bases and the J gene end by 4 bases; junction bases not matched to a gene: 7. Written as DNA, the CDR3 is TGTGCCAGCGGAGGGACTAGCGGGGGGGCGGGAGAGACCCAGTACTTC. It is translated as CASGGTSGGAGETQYF.

The V gene is TRBV20-1, the J gene TRBJ2-3, with D possibly TRBD1 on 6 matching bases. This CDR3 region has 14 residues. Between the trimmed V and J ends, which lost 5 bases and 3 bases, there was a span of 15 bases. The germline CDR1 and CDR2 sequences are DFQATT and SNEGSKA (reference sequence). The CDR3 sequence is CSAPFGQTTDTQYF. For the CDR3, the DNA is TGCAGTGCTCCCTTTGGACAGACAACAGATACGCAGTATTTT.

V gene TRBV10-3 combines with J gene TRBJ1-5; D unclear. V shed 3 bases and J shed 0 bases, with 6 bases lying between them. The CDR3 spans 14 residues. Germline V gene data show CDR1 as ENHRY and CDR2 as SYGVKD. The CDR3 spells CAISERYSNQPQHF. CDR3 nucleotide sequence: TGTGCCATCAGTGAAAGGTATAGCAATCAGCCCCAGCATTTT.

As DNA, the CDR3 is TGCAGTGCTACTCATCCTAGCGGAGGGTTCACCGGGGAGCTGTTTTTT. Protein product: CSATHPSGGFTGELFF. This chain joins TRBV20-1 and TRBJ2-2; TRBD2 aligns across 7 bases. This CDR3 comprises 16 residues. The V and J ends lost 4 bases and 4 bases, in that order; junction bases with no gene match: 12. The germline V gene has CDR1 DFQATT and CDR2 SNEGSKA (reference sequence).

The chain employs TRBV29-1 and TRBJ2-7; 7 bases agree with TRBD1. The germline CDR1 and CDR2 sequences are SQVTM and ANQGSEA. The trim removed 7 bases at V and 0 bases at J, leaving 6 bases unmatched. The CDR3 has 13 amino acids. CDR3 sequence reads: CSATGRSSYEQYF. The CDR3 coding sequence is TGCAGCGCGACAGGGCGGAGCTCCTACGAGCAGTACTTC.

This clonotype was picked up many times. V gene TRBV7-6 combines with J gene TRBJ1-1; D perhaps matches TRBD1 (5 bases). Germline V gives CDR1 SGHVS, CDR2 FNYEAQ. CDR3 length: 12 residues. V was cut by 5 bases and J by 11 bases, with 15 bases left in between. CDR3 sequence: CASSPTGLEAFF. CDR3 nucleotide sequence: TGTGCCAGCAGCCCCACAGGCCTTGAGGCTTTCTTT.

This clonotype was counted at least ten times. The rearrangement joins TRBV12-3 or TRBV12-4 to TRBJ2-5; D uncertain. CDR3 length: 12 residues. V shed 2 bases and J shed 5 bases, with 6 bases lying between them. CDR3 sequence reads: CASSLLGETQYF. CDR3 sequence (DNA): TGTGCCAGCAGTTTACTTGGGGAGACCCAGTACTTC.

Ten or more counts support this clonotype. The chain links TRBV5-1 to TRBJ2-1; 7 nucleotides align to TRBD2. CDR1 and CDR2 from the germline V gene are SGHRS and YFSETQ. V trimming: 3 bases; J trimming: 5 bases; junction bases outside the gene matches: 8. This CDR3 spans 15 amino acids. The CDR3 coding sequence is TGCGCCAGCAGCTCCGGGCGGGGGTTCAACAATGAGCAGTTCTTC. Residues: CASSSGRGFNNEQFF.

V usage is TRBV4-2 and J usage is TRBJ1-1; possible D gene TRBD1, 5 bases. V was clipped by 4 bases and J by 1 base, with 13 bases between them. There are 15 residues in the CDR3. CDR1 and CDR2 from the germline V gene are LGHNA and YNFKEQ. CDR3 sequence: CASSLWGGRNTEAFF. The CDR3 coding sequence is TGTGCCAGCAGCCTTTGGGGGGGTCGGAACACTGAAGCTTTCTTT.

V is TRBV20-1 and J is TRBJ2-2; D is ambiguous. CDR1 is DFQATT, CDR2 SNEGSKA, per germline (reference sequence). The CDR3 is 17 residues long. V was clipped by 0 bases and J by 1 base, with 15 bases between them. The CDR3 sequence is CSARERWNSWNTGELFF. CDR3 sequence (DNA): TGCAGTGCTAGAGAGAGGTGGAATAGCTGGAACACCGGGGAGCTGTTTTTT.

V and J are TRBV14 and TRBJ2-5; unclear D gene. Germline V gene data show CDR1 as SGHDN and CDR2 as FVKESK. The CDR3 covers 15 residues. With 1 base removed from V and 4 bases from J, the gap between germline ends came to 13 bases. The CDR3 nucleotides read TGTGCCAGCAGCCAAGTACGCGGAACCCCAGAGACCCAGTACTTC. Protein: CASSQVRGTPETQYF.

J is TRBJ2-2 and V is TRBV5-1; 11 nucleotides align to TRBD2. The germline gives CDR1 SGHRS, CDR2 YFSETQ. V shed 5 bases, J shed 5 bases, and the junction held 2 bases outside the gene matches. The CDR3 loop spans 14 amino acids. CDR3 sequence (DNA): TGCGCCAGCAGACTAGCGGGGGAGACCGGGGAGCTGTTTTTT. This translates into CASRLAGETGELFF.

This clonotype was seen only a few times. The chain joins TRBV20-1 to TRBJ1-4; 8 bases agree with TRBD1. CDR1 DFQATT and CDR2 SNEGSKA come from the germline V gene (reference sequence). V was pared by 4 bases and J by 6 bases, with 4 bases of the junction left unmatched. This CDR3 contains 13 residues. CDR3 region: CSAKQGVHEKLFF. Here the CDR3 DNA reads TGCAGTGCTAAACAGGGGGTCCATGAAAAACTGTTTTTT.

The chain joins TRBV5-5 to TRBJ2-2; a weak D match, TRBD2 (6 bases). Germline lookup yields CDR1 SGHKS and CDR2 YYEKEE (reference sequence). V shed 6 bases and J shed 5 bases, with 20 bases lying between them. The CDR3 covers 16 residues. This CDR3 reads CASTAGSGLLTGELFF. In DNA form, the CDR3 reads TGTGCCAGCACCGCTGGGTCGGGACTGCTAACCGGGGAGCTGTTTTTT.

The chain links TRBV24-1 to TRBJ1-1, with D unclear. The V gene's germline CDR1 is KGHDR and CDR2 SFDVKD. V was cut by 1 base and J by 3 bases, with 14 bases left in between. This CDR3 comprises 16 residues. The CDR3 DNA is TGTGCCACCAGTGATTTACGCGGTCCCGCGGACACTGAAGCTTTCTTT. Its protein is CATSDLRGPADTEAFF.

This clonotype was seen repeatedly, ten times or more. This chain uses TRBV5-5 with TRBJ1-3; the D is unclear. Germline-derived CDR1 and CDR2 are SGHKS and YYEKEE (reference sequence). Between the trimmed V and J ends, which lost 4 bases and 0 bases, there was a span of 11 bases. CDR3 size: 15 residues. The CDR3 nucleotides are TGTGCCAGCAGCGGCGAACCTTACTCTGGAAACACCATATATTTT. It specifies CASSGEPYSGNTIYF.

This clonotype was found many times. This chain links TRBV20-1 with TRBJ2-1; maybe TRBD2 (5 bases). Germline CDR1 is DFQATT and CDR2 is SNEGSKA (reference sequence). Trimming cost V 0 bases and J 4 bases, with 13 bases left between them. The CDR3 extends over 15 amino acids. For the CDR3, the DNA is TGCAGTGCTAGAGATGCCCTAGCTAGGTACAATGAGCAGTTCTTC. As protein: CSARDALARYNEQFF.

The V and J genes are TRBV6-1 and TRBJ2-6, with D perhaps TRBD1 (6 bases). The CDR3 consists of 14 residues. Germline CDR1 and CDR2: MNHNS and SASEGT. CDR3 sequence reads: CAEGESSGANVLTF. DNA of the CDR3: TGTGCTGAGGGGGAGAGCTCTGGGGCCAACGTCCTGACTTTC.

This clonotype was seen only a few times. The CDR3 protein is CSASPAPPTSEQFF. As DNA, the CDR3 is TGCAGTGCTAGTCCCGCCCCCCCGACGTCTGAGCAGTTCTTC. The chain employs TRBV20-1 and TRBJ2-1, with D unclear. Germline V lookup: CDR1 DFQATT, CDR2 SNEGSKA (reference sequence). V lost 3 bases to trimming and J lost 9 bases, with 18 bases between them. This CDR3 region has 14 residues.

On this clonotype: This CDR3 is missing its conserved last phenylalanine or tryptophan, likely due to a read error. The limits of the CDR3 on the DNA are not certain, so only TCRdb's listed CDR3 is given. The rearrangement links TRBV4-2 to TRBJ1-1. The CDR3 is 15 residues long, counting both termini. Per the germline V gene, CDR1 is LGHNA and CDR2 is YNFKEQ. The CDR3 loop is CASSQDFGDGRSRAY.

The J gene is TRBJ2-1, the V gene TRBV19, with D hard to call. V lost 3 bases and J 4 bases, leaving 7 bases between the germline ends. Germline CDR1 is LNHDA and CDR2 is SQIVND (reference sequence). The length of the CDR3 is 13 residues. CDR3 bases: TGTGCCAGTAGTATTTACCCGTACAATGAGCAGTTCTTC. Translated, it gives CASSIYPYNEQFF.